This TCR beta chain was identified during a study of post-analysis software for immune sequencing data. Study-wide results and caveats: Under F measure analysis, samples from one preparation batch co-clustered strongly. Compared with controls, patients had more of about five TRBV segments, including TRBV5-6, TRBV5-1 and TRBV20-1.

TCR beta cDNA libraries had unique molecular identifiers. Out of about 0.9 to 10 million T cells, a few hundred thousand cDNA molecules were generated. Using its own MiXCR run on the PCR reads, TCRdb lists one record per CDR3 protein. The repertoire consists of approximately 440,000 distinct CDR3 sequences, with less than 45% occurring once and the leading ten covering 12%. The CDR3 is 13 amino acids. Trimming shortened V by 5 bases and J by 2 bases, and 7 bases separated the two germline ends. Germline-derived CDR1 and CDR2 are SQVTM and ANQGSEA. Concerning this clonotype: Its antigen is not identified.

This rearrangement joins TRBV29-1 to TRBJ2-6; D ambiguous. The source of this sequence is a girl aged 10 to 17 with multiple sclerosis. The sample was blood. The CDR3 spells CSVLYPGANVLTF. The CDR3 nucleotides are TGCAGCGTTTTGTATCCTGGGGCCAACGTCCTGACTTTC.